This T cell receptor beta chain was captured in a study of cytomegalovirus exposure and HLA in healthy donors. Study-wide results and caveats: TCR clusters originating in the first cohort tended to co-occur in the roughly 120 validation repertoires, according to a later analysis. Rare TCR sequences dominated, though some public TCRs recurred in many donors. In vitro data verified three CMV-associated chains as specific for CMV antigens.

V gave up 0 bases and J gave up 5 bases; unmatched junction bases: 9. The CDR3 extends over 16 amino acids. Germline values: CDR1 MNHEY, CDR2 SVGAGI. The repertoire was sequenced with immunoSEQ multiplex PCR; TCRdb's copy has only in-frame clones and lacks some. The sample has around 160,000 clones; about 90% are singletons. Notes on this clone: The antigen is undetermined.

Source material: PBMCs. The TCR was taken from a woman aged 18 to 35 in good health and CMV-seropositive. The genes are TRBV6-5 and TRBJ2-7, with TRBD1 matching 8 bases. The CDR3, as DNA: TGTGCCAGCAGTTACTCAACCCCGGGGACAGGAAACGAGCAGTACTTC. Protein: CASSYSTPGTGNEQYF.